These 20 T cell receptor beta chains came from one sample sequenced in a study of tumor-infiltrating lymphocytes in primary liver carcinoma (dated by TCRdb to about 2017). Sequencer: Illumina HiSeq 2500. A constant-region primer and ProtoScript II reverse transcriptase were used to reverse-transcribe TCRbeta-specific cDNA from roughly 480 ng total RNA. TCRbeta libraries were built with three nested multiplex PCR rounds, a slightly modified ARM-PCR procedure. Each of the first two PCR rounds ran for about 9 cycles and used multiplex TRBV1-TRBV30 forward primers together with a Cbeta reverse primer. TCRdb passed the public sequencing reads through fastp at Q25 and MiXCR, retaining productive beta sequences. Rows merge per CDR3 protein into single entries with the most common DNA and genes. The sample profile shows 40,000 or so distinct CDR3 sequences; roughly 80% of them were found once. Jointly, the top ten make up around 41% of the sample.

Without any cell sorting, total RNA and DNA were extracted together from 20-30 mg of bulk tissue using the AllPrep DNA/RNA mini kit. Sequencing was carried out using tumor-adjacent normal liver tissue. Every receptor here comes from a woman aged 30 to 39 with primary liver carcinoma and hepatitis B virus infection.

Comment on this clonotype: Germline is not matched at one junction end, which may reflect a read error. Written as DNA, the CDR3 is TGTGCCATCAGTATGTCCCTACGGGGCATTCAGCACTTC. It translates to CAISMSLRGIQHF. The rearrangement joins TRBV6-5 to TRBJ2-4; TRBD1 or TRBD2 may be the D gene (5 bases each). The germline gives CDR1 MNHEY, CDR2 SVGAGI. This CDR3 is 13 amino acids long.

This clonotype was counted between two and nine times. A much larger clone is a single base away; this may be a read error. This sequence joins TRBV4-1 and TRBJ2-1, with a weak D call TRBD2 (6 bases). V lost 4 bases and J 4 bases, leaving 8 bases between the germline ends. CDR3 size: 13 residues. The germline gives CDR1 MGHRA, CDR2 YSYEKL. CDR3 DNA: TGCGCCAGCAGCCGGGACTTTTACAATGAGCAGTTCTTC. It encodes CASSRDFYNEQFF.

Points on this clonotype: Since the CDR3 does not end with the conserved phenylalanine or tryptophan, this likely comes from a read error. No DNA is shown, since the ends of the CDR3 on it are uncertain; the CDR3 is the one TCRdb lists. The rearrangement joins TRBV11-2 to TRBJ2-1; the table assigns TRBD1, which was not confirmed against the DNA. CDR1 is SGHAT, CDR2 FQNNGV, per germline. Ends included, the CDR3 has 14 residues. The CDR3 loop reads CTSNHRGAYNEQFS.

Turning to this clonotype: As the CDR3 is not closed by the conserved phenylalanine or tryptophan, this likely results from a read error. The chain's CDR3 is CSGRLGSDEQFI. The DNA of the CDR3 is TGCAGCGGCCGACTGGGATCCGATGAGCAGTTCATC. V is TRBV29-1 and J is TRBJ2-1; D remains unclear. Deletions cut 7 bases from V and 8 bases from J, with 15 bases between. The CDR3 loop spans 12 amino acids. Per the germline V gene, CDR1 is SQVTM and CDR2 is ANQGSEA.

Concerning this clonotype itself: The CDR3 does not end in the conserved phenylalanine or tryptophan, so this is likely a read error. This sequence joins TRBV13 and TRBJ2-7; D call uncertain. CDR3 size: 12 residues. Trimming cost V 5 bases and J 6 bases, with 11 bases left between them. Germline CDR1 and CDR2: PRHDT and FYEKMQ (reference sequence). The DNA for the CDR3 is TGTGCCAGCAGCCAAGGAGACCCCGAGCAGTACTTA. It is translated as CASSQGDPEQYL.

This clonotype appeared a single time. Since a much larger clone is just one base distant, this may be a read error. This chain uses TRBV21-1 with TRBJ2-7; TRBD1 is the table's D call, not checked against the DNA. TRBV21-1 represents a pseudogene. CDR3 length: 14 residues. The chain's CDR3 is CACLGQDCSYEQYF. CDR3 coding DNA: TGTGCCTGTCTCGGACAGGACTGCTCCTACGAGCAGTACTTC.

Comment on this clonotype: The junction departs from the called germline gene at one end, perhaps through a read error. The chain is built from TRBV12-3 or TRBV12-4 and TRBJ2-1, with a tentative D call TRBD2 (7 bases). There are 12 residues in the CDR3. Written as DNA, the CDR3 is TGTGTCAGCAGCTTCGGGGGGCTCGAGCAGTTCTTC. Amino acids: CVSSFGGLEQFF.

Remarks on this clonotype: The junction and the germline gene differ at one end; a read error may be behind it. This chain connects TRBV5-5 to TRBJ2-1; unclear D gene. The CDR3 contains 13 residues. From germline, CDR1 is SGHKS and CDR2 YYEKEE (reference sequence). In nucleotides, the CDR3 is TGTGCCAGCAGCTTAAGGTGGATTAATGAGCATTTCTTC. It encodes CASSLRWINEHFF.

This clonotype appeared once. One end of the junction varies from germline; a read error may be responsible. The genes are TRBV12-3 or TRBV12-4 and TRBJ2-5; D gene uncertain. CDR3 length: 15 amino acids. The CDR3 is CTSSTYPRSEETQYF. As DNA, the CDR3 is TGTACCAGCAGCACATACCCCCGGAGTGAAGAGACCCAGTACTTC.

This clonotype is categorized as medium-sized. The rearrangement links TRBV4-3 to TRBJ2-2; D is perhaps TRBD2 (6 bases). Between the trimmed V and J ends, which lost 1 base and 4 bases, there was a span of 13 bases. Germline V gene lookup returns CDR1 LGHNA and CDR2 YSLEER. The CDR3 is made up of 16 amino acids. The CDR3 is CASSQGAGTLTGELFF. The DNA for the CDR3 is TGCGCCAGCAGCCAAGGGGCGGGGACCCTCACCGGGGAGCTGTTTTTT.

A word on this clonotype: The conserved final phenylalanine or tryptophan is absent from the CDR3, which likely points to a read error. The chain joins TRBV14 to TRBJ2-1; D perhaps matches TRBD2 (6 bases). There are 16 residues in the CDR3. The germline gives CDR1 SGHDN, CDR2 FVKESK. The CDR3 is CASSQVGSGPSNEQFL. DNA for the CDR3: TGTGCCAGTAGCCAAGTAGGAAGCGGGCCTTCGAATGAGCAGTTCCTC.

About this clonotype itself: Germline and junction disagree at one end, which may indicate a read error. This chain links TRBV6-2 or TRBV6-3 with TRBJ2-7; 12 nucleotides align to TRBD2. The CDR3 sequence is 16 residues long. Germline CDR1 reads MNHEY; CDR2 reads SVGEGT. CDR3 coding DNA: TGTGCCAGCAGCTTTCTAGCGGGAGGGATAAGCTACGATCAGTACTTC. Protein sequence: CASSFLAGGISYDQYF.

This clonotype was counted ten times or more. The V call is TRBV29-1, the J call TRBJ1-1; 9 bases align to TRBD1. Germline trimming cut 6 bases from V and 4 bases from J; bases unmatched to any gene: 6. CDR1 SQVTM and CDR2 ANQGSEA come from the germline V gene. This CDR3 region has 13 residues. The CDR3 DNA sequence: TGCAGCGTACTAGGGACAGGGTTCACTGAAGCTTTCTTT. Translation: CSVLGTGFTEAFF.

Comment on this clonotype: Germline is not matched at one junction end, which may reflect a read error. CDR3 sequence reads: CASRITYRGNTEASF. CDR3 nucleotide sequence: TGTGCCAGCAGGATCACCTACAGGGGAAACACTGAAGCCTCCTTT. The rearrangement links TRBV6-2 or TRBV6-3 to TRBJ1-1, with 7 bases matching TRBD1. Germline V gives CDR1 MNHEY, CDR2 SVGEGT. The CDR3 extends over 15 amino acids.

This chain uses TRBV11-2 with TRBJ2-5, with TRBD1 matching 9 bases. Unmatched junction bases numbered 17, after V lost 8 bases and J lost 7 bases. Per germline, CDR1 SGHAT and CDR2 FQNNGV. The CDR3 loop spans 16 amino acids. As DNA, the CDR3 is TGTGCCAGCGGCACGAGAACAGGGGGCGCGAAAGGGACCCAGTACTTC. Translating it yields CASGTRTGGAKGTQYF.

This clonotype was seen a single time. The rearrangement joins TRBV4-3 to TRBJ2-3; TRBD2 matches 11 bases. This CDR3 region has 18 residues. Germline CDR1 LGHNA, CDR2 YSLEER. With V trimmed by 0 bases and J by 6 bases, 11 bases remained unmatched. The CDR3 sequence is CASSQEGIAGGPTDTQYF. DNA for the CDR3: TGCGCCAGCAGCCAAGAAGGTATAGCGGGAGGGCCAACTGATACGCAGTATTTT.

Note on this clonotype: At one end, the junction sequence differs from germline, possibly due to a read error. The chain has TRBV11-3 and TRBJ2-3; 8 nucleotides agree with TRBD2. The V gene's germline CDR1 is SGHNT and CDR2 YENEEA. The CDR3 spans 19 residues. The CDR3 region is CACSLRFGAGAGDTDTQYF. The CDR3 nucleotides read TGTGCCTGCAGCTTACGTTTTGGAGCGGGAGCAGGAGACACAGATACGCAGTATTTT.

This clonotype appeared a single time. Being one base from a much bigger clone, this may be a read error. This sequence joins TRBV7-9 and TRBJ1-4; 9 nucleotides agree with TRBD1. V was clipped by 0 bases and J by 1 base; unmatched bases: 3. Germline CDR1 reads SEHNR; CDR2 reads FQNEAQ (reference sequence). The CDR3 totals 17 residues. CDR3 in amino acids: CASSLARTGVTNEKLFF. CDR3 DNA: TGTGCCAGCAGCTTAGCGCGGACAGGGGTAACTAATGAAAAACTGTTTTTT.

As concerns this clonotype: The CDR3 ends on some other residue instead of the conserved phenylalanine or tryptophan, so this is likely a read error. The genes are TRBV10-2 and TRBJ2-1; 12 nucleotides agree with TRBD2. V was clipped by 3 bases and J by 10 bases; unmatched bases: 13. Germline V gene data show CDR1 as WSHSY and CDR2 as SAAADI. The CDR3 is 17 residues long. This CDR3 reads CASSDSGTSGLRREQFL. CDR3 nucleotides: TGCGCCAGCAGTGACTCTGGGACTAGCGGGCTCCGCAGGGAGCAGTTCCTC.

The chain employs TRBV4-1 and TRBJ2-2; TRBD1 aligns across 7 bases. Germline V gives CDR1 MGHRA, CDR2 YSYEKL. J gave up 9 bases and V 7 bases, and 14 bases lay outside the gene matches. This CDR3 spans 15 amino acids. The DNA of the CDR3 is TGCGCCAGCATCCCTACCACAGGGGCGACCCGGGAGCTGTTTTTT. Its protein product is CASIPTTGATRELFF.